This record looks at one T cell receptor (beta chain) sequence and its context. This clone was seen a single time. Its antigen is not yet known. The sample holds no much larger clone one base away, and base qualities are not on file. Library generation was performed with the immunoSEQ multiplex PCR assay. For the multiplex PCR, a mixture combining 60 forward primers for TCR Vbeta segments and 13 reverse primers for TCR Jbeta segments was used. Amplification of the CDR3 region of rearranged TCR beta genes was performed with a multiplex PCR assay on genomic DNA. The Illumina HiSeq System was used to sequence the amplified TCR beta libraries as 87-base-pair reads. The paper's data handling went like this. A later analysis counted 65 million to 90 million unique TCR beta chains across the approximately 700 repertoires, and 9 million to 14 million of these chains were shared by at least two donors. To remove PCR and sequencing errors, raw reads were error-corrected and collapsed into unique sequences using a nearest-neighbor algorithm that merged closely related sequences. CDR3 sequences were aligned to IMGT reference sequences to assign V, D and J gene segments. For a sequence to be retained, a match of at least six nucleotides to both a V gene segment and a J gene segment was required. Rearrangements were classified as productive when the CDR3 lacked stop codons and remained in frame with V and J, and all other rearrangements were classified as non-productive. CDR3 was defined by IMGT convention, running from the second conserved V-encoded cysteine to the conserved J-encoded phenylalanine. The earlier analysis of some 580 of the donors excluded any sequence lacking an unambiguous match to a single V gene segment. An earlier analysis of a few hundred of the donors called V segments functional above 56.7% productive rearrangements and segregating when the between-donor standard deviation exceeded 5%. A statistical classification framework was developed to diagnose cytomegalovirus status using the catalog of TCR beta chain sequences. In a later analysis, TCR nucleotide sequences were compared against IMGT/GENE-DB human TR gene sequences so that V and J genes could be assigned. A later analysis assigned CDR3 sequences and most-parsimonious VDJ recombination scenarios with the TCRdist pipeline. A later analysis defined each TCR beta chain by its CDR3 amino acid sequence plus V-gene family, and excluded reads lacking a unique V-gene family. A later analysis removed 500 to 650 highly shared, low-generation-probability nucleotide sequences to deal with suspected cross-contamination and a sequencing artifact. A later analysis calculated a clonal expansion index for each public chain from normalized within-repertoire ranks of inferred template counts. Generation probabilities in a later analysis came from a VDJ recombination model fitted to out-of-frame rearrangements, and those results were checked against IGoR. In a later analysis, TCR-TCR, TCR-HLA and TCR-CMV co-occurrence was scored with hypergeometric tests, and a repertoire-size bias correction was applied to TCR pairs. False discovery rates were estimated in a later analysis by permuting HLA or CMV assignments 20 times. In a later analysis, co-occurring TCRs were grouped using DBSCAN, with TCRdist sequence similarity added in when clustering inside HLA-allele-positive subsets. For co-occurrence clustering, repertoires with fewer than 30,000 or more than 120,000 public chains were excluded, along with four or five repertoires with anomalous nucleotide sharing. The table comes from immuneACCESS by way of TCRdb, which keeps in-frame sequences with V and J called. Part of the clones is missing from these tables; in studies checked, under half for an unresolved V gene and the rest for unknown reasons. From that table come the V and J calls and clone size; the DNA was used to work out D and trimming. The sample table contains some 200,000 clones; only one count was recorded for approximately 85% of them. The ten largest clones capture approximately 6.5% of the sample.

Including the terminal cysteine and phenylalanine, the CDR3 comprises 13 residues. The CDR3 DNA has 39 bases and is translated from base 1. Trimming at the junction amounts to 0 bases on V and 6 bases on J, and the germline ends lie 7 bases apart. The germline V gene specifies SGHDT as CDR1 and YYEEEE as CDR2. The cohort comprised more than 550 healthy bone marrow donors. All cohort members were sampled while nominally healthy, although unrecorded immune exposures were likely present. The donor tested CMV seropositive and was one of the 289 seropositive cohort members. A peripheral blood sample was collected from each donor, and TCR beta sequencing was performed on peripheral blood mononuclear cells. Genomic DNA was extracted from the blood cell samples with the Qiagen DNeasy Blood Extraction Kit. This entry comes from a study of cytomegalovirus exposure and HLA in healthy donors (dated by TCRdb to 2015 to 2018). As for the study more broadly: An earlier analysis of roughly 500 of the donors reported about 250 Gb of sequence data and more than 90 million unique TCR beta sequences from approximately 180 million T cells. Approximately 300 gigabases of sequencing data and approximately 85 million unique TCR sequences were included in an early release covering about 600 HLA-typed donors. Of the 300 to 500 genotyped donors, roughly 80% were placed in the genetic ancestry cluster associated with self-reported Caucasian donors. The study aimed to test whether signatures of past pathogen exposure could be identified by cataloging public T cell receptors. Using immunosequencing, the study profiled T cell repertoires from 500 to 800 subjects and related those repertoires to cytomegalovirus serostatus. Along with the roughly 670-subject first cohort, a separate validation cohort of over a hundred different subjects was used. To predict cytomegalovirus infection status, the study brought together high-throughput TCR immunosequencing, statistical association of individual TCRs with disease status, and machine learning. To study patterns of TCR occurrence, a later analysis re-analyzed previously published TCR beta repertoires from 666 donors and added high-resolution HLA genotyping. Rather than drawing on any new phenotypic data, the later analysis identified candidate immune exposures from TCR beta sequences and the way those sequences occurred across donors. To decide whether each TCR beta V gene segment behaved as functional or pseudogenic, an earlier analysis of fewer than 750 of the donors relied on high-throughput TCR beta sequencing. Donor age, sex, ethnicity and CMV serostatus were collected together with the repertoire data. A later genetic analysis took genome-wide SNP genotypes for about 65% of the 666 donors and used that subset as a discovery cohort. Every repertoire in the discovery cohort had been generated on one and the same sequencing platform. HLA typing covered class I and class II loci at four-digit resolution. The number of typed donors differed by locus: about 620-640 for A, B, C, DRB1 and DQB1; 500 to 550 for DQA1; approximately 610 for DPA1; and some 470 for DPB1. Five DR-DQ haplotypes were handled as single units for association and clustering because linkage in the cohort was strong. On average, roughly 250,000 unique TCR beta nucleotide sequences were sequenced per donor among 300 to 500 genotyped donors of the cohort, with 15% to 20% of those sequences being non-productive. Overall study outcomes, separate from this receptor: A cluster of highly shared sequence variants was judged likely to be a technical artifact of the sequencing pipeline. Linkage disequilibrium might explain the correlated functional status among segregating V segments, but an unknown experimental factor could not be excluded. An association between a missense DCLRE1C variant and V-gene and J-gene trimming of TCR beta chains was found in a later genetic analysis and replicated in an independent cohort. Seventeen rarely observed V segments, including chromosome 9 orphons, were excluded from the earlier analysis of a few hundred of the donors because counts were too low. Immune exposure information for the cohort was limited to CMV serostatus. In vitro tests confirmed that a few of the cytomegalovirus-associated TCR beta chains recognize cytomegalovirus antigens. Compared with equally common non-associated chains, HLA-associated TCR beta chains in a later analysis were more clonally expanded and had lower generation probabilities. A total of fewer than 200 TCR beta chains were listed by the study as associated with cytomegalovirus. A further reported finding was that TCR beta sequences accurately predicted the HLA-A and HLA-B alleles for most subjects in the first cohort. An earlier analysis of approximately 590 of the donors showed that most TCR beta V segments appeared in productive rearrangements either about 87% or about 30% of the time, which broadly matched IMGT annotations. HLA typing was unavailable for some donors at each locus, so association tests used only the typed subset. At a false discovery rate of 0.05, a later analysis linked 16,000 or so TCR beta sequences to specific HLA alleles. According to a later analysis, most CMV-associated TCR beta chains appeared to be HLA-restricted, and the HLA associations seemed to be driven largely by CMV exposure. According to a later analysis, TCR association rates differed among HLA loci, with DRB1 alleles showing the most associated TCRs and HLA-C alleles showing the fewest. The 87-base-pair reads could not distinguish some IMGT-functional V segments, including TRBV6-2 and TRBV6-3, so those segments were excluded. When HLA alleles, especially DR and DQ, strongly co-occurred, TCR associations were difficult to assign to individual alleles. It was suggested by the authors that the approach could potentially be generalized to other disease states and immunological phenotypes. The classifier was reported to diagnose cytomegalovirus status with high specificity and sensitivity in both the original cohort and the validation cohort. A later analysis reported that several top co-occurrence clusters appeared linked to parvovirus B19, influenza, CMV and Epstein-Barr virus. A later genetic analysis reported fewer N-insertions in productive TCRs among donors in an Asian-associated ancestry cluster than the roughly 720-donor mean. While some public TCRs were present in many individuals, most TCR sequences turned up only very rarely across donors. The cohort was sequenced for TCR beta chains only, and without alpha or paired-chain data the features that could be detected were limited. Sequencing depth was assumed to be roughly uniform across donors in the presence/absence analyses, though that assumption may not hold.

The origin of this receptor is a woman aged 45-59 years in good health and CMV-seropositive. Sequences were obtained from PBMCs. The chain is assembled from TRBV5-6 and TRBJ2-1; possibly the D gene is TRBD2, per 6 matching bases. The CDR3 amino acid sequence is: CASSLETSNEQFF. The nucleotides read TGTGCCAGCAGCTTGGAGACTAGCAATGAGCAGTTCTTC. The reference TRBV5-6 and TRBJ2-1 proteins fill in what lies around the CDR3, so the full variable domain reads DAGVTQSPTHLIKTRGQQVTLRCSPKSGHDTVSWYQQALGQGPQFIFQYYEEEERQRGNFPDRFSGHQFPNYSSELNVNALLLGDSALYLCASSLETSNEQFFGPGTRLTVL.